Described below is a single T cell receptor beta chain sequence and its context. The target antigen is unknown. The sample is drawn from a study of CD4 T cells in relation to SARS-CoV-2 and coronaviruses. At the level of the study: ViraFEST: approximately eleven-day antigen culture of PBMCs, then TCR beta CDR3 sequencing. Controls used an HIV-1 Nef peptide pool or no peptide. The HLA restriction of the shared crossreactive spike epitopes was mapped.

V shed 1 base and J shed 7 bases, with 10 bases lying between them. Germline CDR1 SGHDN, CDR2 FVKESK. The CDR3 has 13 amino acids. The unexposed donors gave CD4+ T cells in about 2010-2018, prior to COVID-19. Isolation of CD4+ T cells took place after 10 days in culture. Cells permitting, SARS-CoV-2 S/N and four cold-coronavirus spikes were tested on unexposed-donor CD4+ T cells. Clones were sequenced by immunoSEQ multiplex PCR, and TCRdb holds only the in-frame ones, with some missing. Of about 19,000 clones in the sample, about 81% were seen once. The TCR comes from a human donor in good health. The V and J genes are TRBV14 and TRBJ1-2, with no clear D. Sequences were obtained from CD4+ T cells from PBMCs, cultured in vitro. CDR3 residues: CASSQVADRGYTF. The CDR3 DNA is TGTGCCAGCAGCCAAGTCGCCGATCGTGGCTACACCTTC. Variable domain in full (rest from reference TRBV14 and TRBJ1-2): EAGVTQFPSHSVIEKGQTVTLRCDPISGHDNLYWYRRVMGKEIKFLLHFVKESKQDESGMPNNRFLAERTGGTYSTLKVQPAELEDSGVYFCASSQVADRGYTFGSGTRLTVV.